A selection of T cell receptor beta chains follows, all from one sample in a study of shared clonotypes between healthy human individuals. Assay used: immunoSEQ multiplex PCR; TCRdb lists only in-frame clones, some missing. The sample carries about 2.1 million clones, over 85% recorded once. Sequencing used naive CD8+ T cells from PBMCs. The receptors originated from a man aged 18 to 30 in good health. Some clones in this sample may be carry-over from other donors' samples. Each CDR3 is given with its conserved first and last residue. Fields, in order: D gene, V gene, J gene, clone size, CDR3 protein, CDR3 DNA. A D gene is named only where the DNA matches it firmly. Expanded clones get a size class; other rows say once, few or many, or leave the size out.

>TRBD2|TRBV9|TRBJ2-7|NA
CASSPGRGVFSYEQYF
TGTGCCAGCAGCCCAGGGAGGGGAGTCTTCTCCTACGAGCAGTACTTC
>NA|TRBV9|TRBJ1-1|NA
CASSPHKTEAFF
TGTGCCAGCAGCCCTCACAAAACAGAAGCTTTCTTT
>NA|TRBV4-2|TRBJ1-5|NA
CASSHLGRTRGILPQHF
TGTGCCAGCAGCCATCTAGGAAGGACAAGGGGTATATTACCCCAGCATTTT
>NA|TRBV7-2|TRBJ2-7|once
CASSSLGGIGNEQYF
TGTGCCAGCAGCTCCCTGGGCGGGATCGGGAACGAGCAGTACTTC
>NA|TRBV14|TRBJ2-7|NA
CASSQDSLGFYEQYF
TGTGCCAGCAGCCAAGACTCCTTAGGGTTCTACGAGCAGTACTTC
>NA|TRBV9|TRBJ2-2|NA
CASSVATVGGGELFF
TGTGCCAGCAGCGTAGCTACCGTGGGAGGCGGGGAGCTGTTTTTT
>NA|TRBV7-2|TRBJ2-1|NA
CASSLMGERNEQFF
TGTGCCAGCAGCTTAATGGGAGAGCGCAATGAGCAGTTCTTC
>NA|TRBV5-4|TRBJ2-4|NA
CASSSYRELAKNIQYF
TGTGCCAGCAGCTCGTACAGGGAACTAGCCAAAAACATTCAGTACTTC
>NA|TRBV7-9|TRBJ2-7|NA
CASSSPTDSPDEQYF
TGTGCCAGCAGCTCACCAACGGACTCCCCGGACGAGCAGTACTTC
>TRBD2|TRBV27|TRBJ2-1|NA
CASSFLGLAGLEFF
TGTGCCAGCAGTTTCCTCGGACTAGCGGGGTTAGAGTTCTTC
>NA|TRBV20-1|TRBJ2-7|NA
CSASSGYEQYF
TGCAGTGCTAGCTCGGGCTACGAGCAGTACTTC
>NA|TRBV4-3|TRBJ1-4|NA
CASSQVYGGGNGELFF
TGCGCCAGCAGCCAAGTCTACGGGGGAGGAAATGGGGAACTGTTTTTT
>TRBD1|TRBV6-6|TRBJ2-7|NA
CASTGDSSYEQYF
TGTGCCAGCACAGGGGACAGCTCCTACGAGCAGTACTTC
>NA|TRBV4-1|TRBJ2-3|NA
CASSHLPPEDTQYF
TGCGCCAGCAGCCACCTTCCCCCCGAAGATACGCAGTATTTT
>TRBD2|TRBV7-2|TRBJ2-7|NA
CASSSRTSGTYEQYF
TGTGCCAGCAGCTCCCGGACTAGCGGGACCTACGAGCAGTACTTC
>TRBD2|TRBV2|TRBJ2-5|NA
CASSGLGGGRLETQYF
TGTGCCAGCAGTGGTCTGGGAGGCGGGAGGCTAGAGACCCAGTACTTC
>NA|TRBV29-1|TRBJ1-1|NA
CSVGGTEAFF
TGCAGCGTCGGGGGGACTGAAGCTTTCTTT
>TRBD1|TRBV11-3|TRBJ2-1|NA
CASSPGGRGEQFF
TGTGCCAGCAGCCCAGGGGGCCGTGGTGAGCAGTTCTTC
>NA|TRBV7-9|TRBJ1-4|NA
CASSPDRPAGNEKLFF
TGTGCCAGCAGCCCCGACCGCCCAGCAGGAAATGAAAAACTGTTTTTT
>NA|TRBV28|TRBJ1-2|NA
CASSPVFIVVLGYTF
TGTGCCAGCAGTCCCGTTTTTATCGTGGTCTTAGGCTACACCTTC
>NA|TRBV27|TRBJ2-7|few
CASSLGATYEQYF
TGTGCCAGCAGTTTAGGGGCAACCTACGAGCAGTACTTC
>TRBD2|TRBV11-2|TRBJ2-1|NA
CASTRQLAGMANEQFF
TGTGCCAGCACCCGACAACTAGCGGGAATGGCTAATGAGCAGTTCTTC
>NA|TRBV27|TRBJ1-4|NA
CASSFVPPPTNEKLFF
TGTGCCAGCAGTTTCGTCCCACCCCCAACTAATGAAAAACTGTTTTTT
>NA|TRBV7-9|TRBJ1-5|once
CASSAGPLNQPQHF
TGTGCCAGCTCGGCAGGGCCCTTAAATCAGCCCCAGCATTTT
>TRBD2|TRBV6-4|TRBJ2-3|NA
CASSALAGGSDTQYF
TGTGCCAGCAGTGCGCTAGCGGGAGGGTCTGATACGCAGTATTTT
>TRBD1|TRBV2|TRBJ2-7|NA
CASSEPRDRVTYEQYF
TGTGCCAGCAGTGAACCCCGGGACAGGGTTACCTACGAGCAGTACTTC
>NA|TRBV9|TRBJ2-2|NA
CASSAQGNTGELFF
TGTGCCAGCAGCGCACAGGGCAACACCGGGGAGCTGTTTTTT
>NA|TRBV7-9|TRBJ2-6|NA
CASSAQDRHGSNVLTF
TGTGCCAGCAGCGCTCAGGACCGCCATGGGTCCAACGTCCTGACTTTC
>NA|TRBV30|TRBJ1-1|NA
CAWSGKWMNTEAFF
TGTGCCTGGTCTGGGAAATGGATGAACACTGAAGCTTTCTTT
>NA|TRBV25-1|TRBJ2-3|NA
CASSERGPDTQYF
TGTGCCAGCAGTGAACGCGGGCCAGATACGCAGTATTTT
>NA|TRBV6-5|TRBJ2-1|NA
CASSSGYNEQFF
TGTGCCAGCAGTTCCGGATACAATGAGCAGTTCTTC